The entry below gives a single TCR beta chain sequence along with its context. Its antigen is currently unknown. This CDR3 is built from 16 residues. Trimming stripped 8 bases from V and 2 bases from J, with 23 bases between. Germline CDR1 is SQVTM and CDR2 is ANQGSEA. This sample was taken from a study of post-analysis software for immune sequencing data. Turning to the study itself: Recorded subtypes: relapsing-remitting, secondary progressive, progressive-relapsing; some patients unannotated. Points from the study as a whole: Controls had significantly higher normalized Chao1 diversity than multiple sclerosis patients. Included in a set of roughly five TRBV segments more frequent in patients than controls were TRBV5-6, TRBV5-1 and TRBV20-1.

Carried by the TCR beta cDNA libraries were unique molecular identifiers. TCRdb re-analysed the PCR reads in MiXCR, keeping a single row per CDR3 protein. This sample has roughly 730,000 distinct CDR3 sequences, with roughly 29% found just once. This TCR was sampled from a girl aged 5 to 17 with multiple sclerosis. V usage is TRBV29-1 and J usage is TRBJ2-3, with D perhaps TRBD1 or TRBD2 (6 bases each). Sequencing was performed on blood. CDR3 in DNA: TGCAGCATTGGGACGTTTCGGGGGCGGGTCACAGATACGCAGTATTTT. It is translated as CSIGTFRGRVTDTQYF.